This T cell receptor (beta chain) originates from a study of T cells in localized non-small cell lung cancer. Trimming removed 4 bases from V and 9 bases from J, with 16 bases in between. Germline assignment: CDR1 GTSNPN and CDR2 SVGIG (reference sequence). This CDR3 region has 13 residues. Profiled with immunoSEQ multiplex PCR; TCRdb holds only in-frame clones, not every one. The data contain approximately 83,000 clones, around 90% of them singletons. The clonotype originates from a woman aged 35 to 69 with stage II squamous cell lung carcinoma. The chain carries TRBV30 and TRBJ2-1; no firm D call. Sequencing used PBMCs, obtained before any cancer treatment. The CDR3 DNA sequence: TGTGCCTGGACCCCCGGGTTTGGGGTTGAGCAGTTCTTC. Translation gives CAWTPGFGVEQFF. The variable domain in full, completed from reference TRBV30 and TRBJ2-1, reads SQTIHQWPATLVQPVGSPLSLECTVEGTSNPNLYWYRQAAGRGLQLLFYSVGIGQISSEVPQNLSASRPQDRQFILSSKKLLLSDSGFYLCAWTPGFGVEQFFGPGTRLTVL.